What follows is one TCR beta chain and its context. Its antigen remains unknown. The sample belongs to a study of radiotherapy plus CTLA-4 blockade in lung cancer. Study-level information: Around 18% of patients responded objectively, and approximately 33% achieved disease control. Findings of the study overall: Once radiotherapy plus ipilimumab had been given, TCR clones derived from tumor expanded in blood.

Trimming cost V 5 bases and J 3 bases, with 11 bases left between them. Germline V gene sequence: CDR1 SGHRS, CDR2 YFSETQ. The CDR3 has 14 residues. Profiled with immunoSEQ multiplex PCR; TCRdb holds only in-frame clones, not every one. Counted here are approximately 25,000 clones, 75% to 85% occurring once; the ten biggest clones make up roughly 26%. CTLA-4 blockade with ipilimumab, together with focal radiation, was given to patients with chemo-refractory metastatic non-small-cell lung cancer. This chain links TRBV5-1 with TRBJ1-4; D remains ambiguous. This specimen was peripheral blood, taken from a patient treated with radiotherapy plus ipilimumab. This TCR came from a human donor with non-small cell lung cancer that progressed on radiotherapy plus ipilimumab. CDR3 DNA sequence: TGCGCCAGCAGTCTGGCAGGACCTAATGAAAAACTGTTTTTT. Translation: CASSLAGPNEKLFF.